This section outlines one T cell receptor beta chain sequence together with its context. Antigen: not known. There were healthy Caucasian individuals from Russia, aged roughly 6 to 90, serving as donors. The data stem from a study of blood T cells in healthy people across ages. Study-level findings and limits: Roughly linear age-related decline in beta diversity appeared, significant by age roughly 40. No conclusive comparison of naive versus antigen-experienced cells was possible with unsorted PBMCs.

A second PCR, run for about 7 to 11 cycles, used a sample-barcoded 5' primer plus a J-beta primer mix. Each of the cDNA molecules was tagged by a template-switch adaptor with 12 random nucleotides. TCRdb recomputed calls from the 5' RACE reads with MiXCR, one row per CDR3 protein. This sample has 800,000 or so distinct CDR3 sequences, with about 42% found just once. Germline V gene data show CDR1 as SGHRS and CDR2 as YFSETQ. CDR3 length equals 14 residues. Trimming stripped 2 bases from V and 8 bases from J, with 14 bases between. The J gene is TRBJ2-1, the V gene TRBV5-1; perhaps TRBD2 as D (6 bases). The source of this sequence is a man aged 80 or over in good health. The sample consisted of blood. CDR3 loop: CASSFSGGQDEQFF. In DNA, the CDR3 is TGCGCCAGCAGCTTCTCCGGGGGTCAGGATGAGCAGTTCTTC. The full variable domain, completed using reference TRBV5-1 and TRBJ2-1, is KAGVTQTPRYLIKTRGQQVTLSCSPISGHRSVSWYQQTPGQGLQFLFEYFSETQRNKGNFPGRFSGRQFSNSRSEMNVSTLELGDSALYLCASSFSGGQDEQFFGPGTRLTVL.